Listed below are T cell receptor beta chains from one sample, sequenced in a study of OX40 agonist ivuxolimab in advanced cancers. TCRdb keeps only in-frame clones here, not all; method: immunoSEQ multiplex PCR. The table includes 50,000 to 65,000 clones, 80% to 95% detected once. The material was CD4+ or CD8+ T cells sorted from blood, obtained in a trial of the OX40 agonist ivuxolimab. These receptors originate from an adult with an advanced solid tumor such as melanoma, head and neck, liver or kidney cancer. CDR3s include the opening cysteine and the closing phenylalanine or tryptophan. Fields, in order: clone size, V gene, D gene, J gene, CDR3 protein, CDR3 DNA. A D gene is named only where the DNA matches it firmly. A clone size is listed for some rows: how often the clone was seen (once, few, many), or a class if it is expanded.

clone_size: .; v_call: TRBV6-5; d_call: .; j_call: TRBJ1-1; cdr3_aa: CASAGGENTEAFF; cdr3_nt: TGTGCCAGCGCCGGGGGGGAGAACACTGAAGCTTTCTTT
clone_size: .; v_call: TRBV2; d_call: .; j_call: TRBJ1-2; cdr3_aa: CATQQRLGGYTF; cdr3_nt: TGTGCCACTCAGCAACGGTTGGGGGGCTACACCTTC
clone_size: .; v_call: TRBV5-5; d_call: .; j_call: TRBJ2-7; cdr3_aa: CASSLASLYEQYF; cdr3_nt: TGTGCCAGCAGCTTGGCGTCTCTCTACGAGCAGTACTTC
clone_size: .; v_call: TRBV7-3; d_call: .; j_call: TRBJ2-7; cdr3_aa: CASSLTSGVEQYF; cdr3_nt: TGTGCCAGCAGCTTAACATCGGGGGTCGAGCAGTACTTC
clone_size: .; v_call: TRBV5-4; d_call: .; j_call: TRBJ1-1; cdr3_aa: CASSPENTEAFF; cdr3_nt: TGTGCCAGCAGCCCGGAGAACACTGAAGCTTTCTTT
clone_size: .; v_call: TRBV7-3; d_call: TRBD1; j_call: TRBJ2-3; cdr3_aa: CASTPTGGRADTQYF; cdr3_nt: TGTGCCAGCACTCCGACAGGGGGCAGGGCAGATACGCAGTATTTT
clone_size: once; v_call: TRBV18; d_call: TRBD1; j_call: TRBJ2-3; cdr3_aa: CASSPEGQSTDTQYF; cdr3_nt: TGTGCCAGCTCACCAGAGGGACAGAGCACAGATACGCAGTATTTT
clone_size: .; v_call: TRBV2; d_call: TRBD1; j_call: TRBJ2-7; cdr3_aa: CASRDRVGYEQYF; cdr3_nt: TGTGCCAGCAGAGACAGGGTAGGCTACGAGCAGTACTTC
clone_size: .; v_call: TRBV27; d_call: .; j_call: TRBJ1-1; cdr3_aa: CASRVLGATTEAFF; cdr3_nt: TGTGCCAGCAGGGTCTTAGGCGCGACCACTGAAGCTTTCTTT
clone_size: once; v_call: TRBV4-2; d_call: .; j_call: TRBJ2-1; cdr3_aa: CASSPSDYNEQFF; cdr3_nt: TGTGCCAGCAGCCCTAGCGATTACAATGAGCAGTTCTTC
clone_size: .; v_call: TRBV2; d_call: .; j_call: TRBJ1-3; cdr3_aa: CASSPRGGANTIYF; cdr3_nt: TGTGCCAGCAGCCCCAGGGGTGGCGCAAACACCATATATTTT
clone_size: .; v_call: TRBV10-3; d_call: .; j_call: TRBJ2-7; cdr3_aa: CAISESLPTAYSYEQYF; cdr3_nt: TGTGCCATCAGTGAGTCCCTACCGACGGCGTACTCCTACGAGCAGTACTTC
clone_size: .; v_call: TRBV15; d_call: .; j_call: TRBJ2-3; cdr3_aa: CATSRVESRDTQYF; cdr3_nt: TGTGCCACCAGCAGAGTAGAGTCTCGAGATACGCAGTATTTT
clone_size: .; v_call: TRBV5-6; d_call: TRBD2; j_call: TRBJ2-4; cdr3_aa: CASRMAAGGAKNIQYF; cdr3_nt: TGTGCCAGCAGGATGGCAGCGGGAGGAGCCAAAAACATTCAGTACTTC
clone_size: once; v_call: TRBV18; d_call: .; j_call: TRBJ2-7; cdr3_aa: CASSPDLTYEQYF; cdr3_nt: TGTGCCAGCTCCCCGGATTTGACCTACGAGCAGTACTTC
clone_size: .; v_call: TRBV1; d_call: .; j_call: TRBJ2-7; cdr3_aa: CTSSQAGRHLEQYF; cdr3_nt: TGCACCAGCAGCCAAGCGGGGAGGCATCTCGAGCAGTACTTC
clone_size: .; v_call: TRBV6-5; d_call: .; j_call: TRBJ2-3; cdr3_aa: CASSYSGPDTQYF; cdr3_nt: TGTGCCAGCAGTTACTCGGGCCCAGATACGCAGTATTTT
clone_size: .; v_call: TRBV6-1; d_call: .; j_call: TRBJ1-5; cdr3_aa: CASSEFGGLYQPQHF; cdr3_nt: TGTGCCAGCAGTGAATTCGGAGGGTTGTATCAGCCCCAGCATTTT